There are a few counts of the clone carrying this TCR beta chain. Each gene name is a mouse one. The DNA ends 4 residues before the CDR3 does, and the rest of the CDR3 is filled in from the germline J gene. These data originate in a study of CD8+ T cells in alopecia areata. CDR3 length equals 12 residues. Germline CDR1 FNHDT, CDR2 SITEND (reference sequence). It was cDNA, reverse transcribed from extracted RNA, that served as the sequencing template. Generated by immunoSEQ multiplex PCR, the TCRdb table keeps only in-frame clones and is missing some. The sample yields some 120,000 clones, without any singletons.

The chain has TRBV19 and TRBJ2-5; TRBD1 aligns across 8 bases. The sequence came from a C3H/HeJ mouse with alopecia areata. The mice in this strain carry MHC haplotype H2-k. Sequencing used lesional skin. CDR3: CASSRTGDTQYF. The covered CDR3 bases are TGTGCCAGCAGTCGGACAGGGGAC.